Reported below is one T cell receptor beta chain. The CDR3 totals 11 residues. V gave up 3 bases and J gave up 5 bases, with 4 bases separating them. The germline V gene encodes CDR1 MNHNS and CDR2 SASEGT. As originally analysed: Amplifying reference gene primers gave estimates of nucleated cell counts. Measured with immunoSEQ multiplex PCR; TCRdb has only the in-frame clones, and not every one. The V and J calls and clone size are taken from that table; D and trimming were inferred from the DNA. The data hold around 130,000 clones, with 70% to 90% observed a single time. This sample is drawn from a study of blood T cell repertoires in COVID-19. Study-wide background: Material from acute and convalescent COVID-19 was sourced from the United States, Italy and Spain. The cDNA or gDNA used as material had been derived from T cells, B-cell-depleted T cells, or PBMCs.

Sequencing was performed on peripheral blood. V gene TRBV6-1 combines with J gene TRBJ1-2, with unresolved D. The sequence derives from a man in his forties with acute or convalescent COVID-19. This CDR3 reads CASSDSYGYTF. In nucleotides, the CDR3 is TGTGCCAGCAGTGACAGTTATGGCTACACCTTC.